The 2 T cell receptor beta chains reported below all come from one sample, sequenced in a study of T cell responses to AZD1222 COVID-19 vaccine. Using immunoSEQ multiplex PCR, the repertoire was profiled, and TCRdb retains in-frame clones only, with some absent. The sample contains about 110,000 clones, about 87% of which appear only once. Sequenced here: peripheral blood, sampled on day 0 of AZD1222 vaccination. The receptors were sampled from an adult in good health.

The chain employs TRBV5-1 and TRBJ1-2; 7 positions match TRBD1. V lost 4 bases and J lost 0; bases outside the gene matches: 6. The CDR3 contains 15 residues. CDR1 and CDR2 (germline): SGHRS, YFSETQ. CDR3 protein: CASSRPDRANYGYTF. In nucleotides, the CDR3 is TGCGCCAGCAGCAGACCCGACAGGGCTAACTATGGCTACACCTTC.

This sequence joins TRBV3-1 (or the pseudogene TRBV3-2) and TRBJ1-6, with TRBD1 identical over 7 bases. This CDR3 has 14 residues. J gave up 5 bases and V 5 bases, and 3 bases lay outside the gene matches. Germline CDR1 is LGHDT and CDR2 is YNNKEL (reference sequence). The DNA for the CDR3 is TGTGCCAGCAGCAGGGGGCAACATAATTCACCCCTCCACTTT. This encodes CASSRGQHNSPLHF.